Below are 10 T cell receptor beta chains sequenced from a single sample in a study of identical twins. TCRdb fed the 5' RACE reads into MiXCR, producing one record per CDR3 protein. The repertoire includes hundreds of thousands of distinct CDR3 sequences, around 8.1% of them detected once, and about 1.9% sits in the top ten. This sample was also put to use in a study of yellow fever vaccine responses in identical twins.

The sequenced material came from memory (CD45RO+) T cells sorted from blood. The receptors shown here come from a woman aged 18-29 years in good health.

In this sample, this clonotype turned up many times. V gene TRBV28 combines with J gene TRBJ2-7, with D uncertain. Germline V gene data show CDR1 as MDHEN and CDR2 as SYDVKM. CDR3 size: 13 residues. Trimming stripped 5 bases from V and 4 bases from J, with 12 bases between. The CDR3 loop reads CASSPFGLYEQYF. Written as DNA, the CDR3 is TGTGCCAGCAGTCCCTTCGGTTTATACGAGCAGTACTTC.

CDR3 residues: CASLEIGSNEKLFF. The CDR3 DNA is TGTGCCAGTTTGGAGATAGGGAGTAATGAAAAACTGTTTTTT. The chain is built from TRBV12-3 or TRBV12-4 and TRBJ1-4; D gene unclear. This CDR3 is built from 14 residues. The V end lost 9 bases, the J end lost 4 bases, and 15 bases lay between the germline ends.

V usage is TRBV3-1 and J usage is TRBJ2-1; 7 bases are a match to TRBD2. V gave up 1 base and J gave up 7 bases; unmatched junction bases: 4. Germline CDR1 is LGHDT and CDR2 is YNNKEL (reference sequence). This CDR3 has 14 residues. As DNA, the CDR3 is TGTGCCAGCAGCCAAGTGGCTAGCGGAAATGAGCAGTTCTTC. Its translation: CASSQVASGNEQFF.

At least ten counts were recorded for this clonotype. The chain combines TRBV20-1 with TRBJ2-7; the match to TRBD2 covers 13 bases. V gave up 3 bases and J gave up 2 bases; unmatched junction bases: 4. CDR1 DFQATT and CDR2 SNEGSKA come from the germline V gene (reference sequence). The CDR3 length is 15 residues. CDR3 sequence reads: CSARRTSGSTYEQYF. CDR3 in DNA: TGCAGTGCTAGGAGGACTAGCGGGAGTACCTACGAGCAGTACTTC.

This clonotype has at least ten counts. The chain combines TRBV29-1 with TRBJ1-2; D may be TRBD1 (5 bases). CDR1 SQVTM and CDR2 ANQGSEA come from the germline V gene. The CDR3 loop spans 14 amino acids. The V gene lost 0 bases and the J gene lost 7 bases, with 15 bases spanning the gap. The CDR3 sequence is CSVEDLVRGSGYTF. In DNA, the CDR3 is TGCAGCGTTGAAGATCTGGTGAGGGGCTCTGGCTACACCTTC.

In its sample, this clonotype was seen many times. The CDR3 DNA is TGTGCCAGCAGTGAAGCGCGGGGTGATACGCAGTATTTT. It is translated as CASSEARGDTQYF. This chain links TRBV6-1 with TRBJ2-3; possibly TRBD2 for D (6 bases). Germline-derived CDR1 and CDR2 are MNHNS and SASEGT. V was pared by 0 bases and J by 6 bases, with 7 bases between. The CDR3 runs 13 residues.

This clonotype was found many times. The V and J genes are TRBV6-2 or TRBV6-3 and TRBJ2-5, with 11 nucleotides matching TRBD2. The germline V gene encodes CDR1 MNHEY and CDR2 SVGEGT. Trimming at V came to 6 bases and at J to 4 bases, leaving 7 bases not matched to a gene. The CDR3 totals 15 residues. The CDR3 loop reads CASSLSGRARETQYF. The CDR3 DNA is TGTGCCAGCAGCCTTAGCGGGAGGGCGCGAGAGACCCAGTACTTC.

This clonotype appeared many times. The genes are TRBV4-3 and TRBJ2-3; D is undetermined. The V end lost 0 bases, the J end lost 4 bases, and 17 bases lay between the germline ends. Germline CDR1 LGHNA, CDR2 YSLEER. CDR3 length: 17 residues. This CDR3 is CASSQDLLVLGADTQYF. Here the CDR3 DNA reads TGCGCCAGCAGCCAAGATCTTTTAGTTCTTGGGGCAGATACGCAGTATTTT.

The chain carries TRBV15 and TRBJ2-5; D remains unclear. The V gene lost 0 bases and the J gene lost 7 bases, with 12 bases spanning the gap. The length of the CDR3 is 14 residues. Germline lookup yields CDR1 LNHNV and CDR2 YYDKDF (reference sequence). This chain's CDR3 is CATSREMGLGTQYF. CDR3 coding DNA: TGTGCCACCAGCAGAGAAATGGGCTTAGGGACCCAGTACTTC.

This clonotype was seen more than once but under ten times. The rearrangement uses TRBV6-5 and TRBJ2-3; D might be TRBD2 (7 bases). The CDR3 covers 16 residues. Trimming removed 0 bases at V and 0 bases at J, with 10 bases between. Germline V CDR1 and CDR2: MNHEY, SVGAGI. CDR3 DNA sequence: TGTGCCAGCAGTTACTCCGCGGGGGCAAGCACAGATACGCAGTATTTT. As protein: CASSYSAGASTDTQYF.